What follows are 24 T cell receptor beta chains derived from one specimen sequenced in a study of CD8+ T cells in alopecia areata. The authors extracted RNA and reverse transcribed it into cDNA as the sequencing template. The repertoire was sequenced with immunoSEQ multiplex PCR; TCRdb's copy has only in-frame clones and lacks some. Of some 150,000 clones listed, about 54% are singletons. Regarding treatment: oral pan-JAK inhibitor, 5-10 mg twice daily. Source: CD4+ T cells sorted from blood, taken at approximately week 56, from a patient treated with tofacitinib. Every receptor here comes from a human donor with alopecia areata.

This chain joins TRBV7-9 and TRBJ1-2; no clear D gene. Trimming pared 4 bases from V and 4 bases from J, leaving 10 bases between. CDR3 length: 13 amino acids. Germline-derived CDR1 and CDR2 are SEHNR and FQNEAQ (reference sequence). The CDR3 loop reads CASSSLGSYGYTF. In DNA form, the CDR3 reads TGTGCCAGCAGCTCCCTAGGCAGCTATGGCTACACCTTC.

The chain carries TRBV29-1 and TRBJ2-2; TRBD1 matches 10 bases. The CDR3 sequence is 14 residues long. Trimming took 7 bases from V and 4 from J; bases not matched to a gene: 6. Germline V gene lookup returns CDR1 SQVTM and CDR2 ANQGSEA. The CDR3 reads CSALDRGLTGELFF. Written as DNA, the CDR3 is TGCAGCGCCCTCGACAGGGGGCTCACCGGGGAGCTGTTTTTT.

This clone has just one count. V gene TRBV29-1 combines with J gene TRBJ2-1, with D hard to call. Trimming stripped 4 bases from V and 4 bases from J, with 14 bases between. The length of the CDR3 is 14 residues. The germline V gene encodes CDR1 SQVTM and CDR2 ANQGSEA. In DNA form, the CDR3 reads TGCAGCGTTGTGACAAGACTTGCGTACAATGAGCAGTTCTTC. Amino acid sequence: CSVVTRLAYNEQFF.

This clone was detected once. The V call is TRBV6-5, the J call TRBJ2-5; 7 positions match TRBD2. CDR3 length: 13 residues. Germline trimming cut 5 bases from V and 7 bases from J; bases unmatched to any gene: 7. Germline CDR1 and CDR2: MNHEY and SVGAGI. The CDR3 protein is CASSELWEGTQYF. CDR3 coding DNA: TGTGCCAGCAGTGAACTCTGGGAGGGGACCCAGTACTTC.

This clone appeared a few times. The chain links TRBV6-6 to TRBJ1-1; D is uncertain. The CDR3 totals 16 residues. Germline values: CDR1 MNHNY, CDR2 SVGAGI (reference sequence). The V gene lost 6 bases and the J gene lost 1 base, with 18 bases spanning the gap. In nucleotides, the CDR3 is TGTGCCAGCAGCTTTCAGTTCGGGCCGTCGAACACTGAAGCTTTCTTT. This gives the protein CASSFQFGPSNTEAFF.

V usage is TRBV18 and J usage is TRBJ2-1, with no clear D. The CDR3 totals 16 residues. Trimming stripped 2 bases from V and 5 bases from J, with 16 bases between. Looked up from germline, CDR1 is KGHSH and CDR2 is LQKENI. In DNA form, the CDR3 reads TGTGCCAGCTCACCATGGGGTCCTCAGACCGACAATGAGCAGTTCTTC. Its protein is CASSPWGPQTDNEQFF.

V is TRBV19 and J is TRBJ1-2; D is unclear. Germline loops: CDR1 LNHDA, CDR2 SQIVND (reference sequence). This CDR3 region has 12 residues. The V end was cut by 8 bases, the J end by 1 base, with 8 bases between. Here the CDR3 reads CASCTNNYGYTF. The CDR3 nucleotides read TGTGCCAGTTGTACGAATAACTATGGCTACACCTTC.

The chain couples TRBV18 to TRBJ1-4, with D hard to call. The CDR3 runs to 14 residues. The germline V gene has CDR1 KGHSH and CDR2 LQKENI. The V end was cut by 8 bases, the J end by 8 bases, with 18 bases between. The CDR3 loop is CASAYTKSQEKLFF. The CDR3 bases are TGTGCCAGCGCCTACACTAAAAGCCAGGAAAAACTGTTTTTT. The full variable domain, in which reference TRBV18 and TRBJ1-4 provide the parts outside the CDR3, is NAGVMQNPRHLVRRRGQEARLRCSPMKGHSHVYWYRQLPEEGLKFMVYLQKENIIDESGMPKERFSAEFPKEGPSILRIQQVVRGDSAAYFCASAYTKSQEKLFFGSGTQLSVL.

The genes are TRBV30 and TRBJ1-4; 7 bases map to TRBD1. There are 13 residues in the CDR3. The germline gives CDR1 GTSNPN, CDR2 SVGIG (reference sequence). V was pared by 3 bases and J by 8 bases, with 6 bases of the junction left unmatched. The chain's CDR3 is CAWRSGGNEKLFF. The DNA for the CDR3 is TGTGCCTGGAGGTCAGGGGGAAACGAAAAACTGTTTTTT.

This clone was picked up a small number of times. This chain connects TRBV30 to TRBJ1-1; a weak D match, TRBD1 (5 bases). The CDR3 runs 13 residues. V was clipped by 2 bases and J by 4 bases, with 11 bases between them. CDR1 is GTSNPN and CDR2 is SVGIG in the germline V gene (reference sequence). The CDR3 DNA follows: TGTGCCTGGAGTAGGGGCGCGGGCACTGAAGCTTTCTTT. Protein product: CAWSRGAGTEAFF.

The V gene is TRBV20-1, the J gene TRBJ1-1; no clear D gene. CDR3 length: 11 residues. Germline values: CDR1 DFQATT, CDR2 SNEGSKA (reference sequence). Trimming left V 6 bases short and J 7 bases short, with 12 bases between. The CDR3 sequence: CSAAAGREAFF. In DNA form, the CDR3 reads TGCAGTGCCGCGGCTGGCCGTGAAGCTTTCTTT.

The V call is TRBV6-1, the J call TRBJ1-2, with D hard to call. The CDR3 is 13 amino acids. CDR1 is MNHNS and CDR2 is SASEGT in the germline V gene. Trimming pared 7 bases from V and 3 bases from J, leaving 12 bases between. The CDR3, as DNA: TGTGCCAGCAAACTTCAAGATGACTATGGCTACACCTTC. Amino acids: CASKLQDDYGYTF.

The chain carries TRBV7-2 and TRBJ2-7; the match to TRBD1 covers 7 bases. Germline V lookup: CDR1 SGHTA, CDR2 FQGNSA. CDR3 size: 15 residues. V shed 4 bases and J 3 bases; nucleotides not matched to a gene: 9. The CDR3 sequence is CASSSKTGEIYEQYF. The CDR3 DNA sequence: TGTGCCAGCAGCTCCAAAACAGGGGAGATCTACGAGCAGTACTTC.

The chain recombines TRBV6-5 with TRBJ1-3, with D tentatively TRBD1 (5 bases). V lost 5 bases and J 3 bases, leaving 14 bases between the germline ends. The CDR3 runs to 15 residues. The germline V gene has CDR1 MNHEY and CDR2 SVGAGI. The CDR3 is CASSQSLGLGNTIYF. The CDR3 nucleotides read TGTGCCAGCAGTCAATCTTTGGGACTTGGAAACACCATATATTTT.

The gene calls are TRBV5-6 and TRBJ2-7, with D possibly TRBD1 on 7 matching bases. The V and J ends lost 4 bases and 7 bases respectively, with 12 bases between them. Germline CDR1 and CDR2: SGHDT and YYEEEE. This CDR3 region has 12 residues. DNA of the CDR3: TGTGCCAGCAGCAGGGACAGCGGGGAGCAGTACTTC. It yields the protein CASSRDSGEQYF. The complete variable domain, with remaining parts taken from reference TRBV5-6 and TRBJ2-7, reads DAGVTQSPTHLIKTRGQQVTLRCSPKSGHDTVSWYQQALGQGPQFIFQYYEEEERQRGNFPDRFSGHQFPNYSSELNVNALLLGDSALYLCASSRDSGEQYFGPGTRLTVT.

The rearrangement uses TRBV11-1 and TRBJ2-7; possible D gene TRBD1, 6 bases. V dropped 5 bases and J dropped 7 bases, with 15 bases sitting between them. The CDR3 runs 13 residues. In germline, CDR1 is SGHAT, CDR2 FQDESV (reference sequence). The CDR3 loop is CASSQGPTMEQYF. CDR3 nucleotide sequence: TGTGCCAGCAGCCAGGGGCCCACGATGGAGCAGTACTTC.

The chain carries TRBV30 and TRBJ1-2; D may be TRBD1 (6 bases). Germline V gene sequence: CDR1 GTSNPN, CDR2 SVGIG (reference sequence). This CDR3 spans 11 amino acids. V was cut by 5 bases and J by 8 bases, with 12 bases left in between. The CDR3 DNA reads TGTGCCTGGGAGAGGGGGGGCGGCTACACCTTC. As protein: CAWERGGGYTF.

There are a few counts of this clone. The rearrangement joins TRBV29-1 to TRBJ1-3; D might be TRBD1 (6 bases). Germline values: CDR1 SQVTM, CDR2 ANQGSEA. The length of the CDR3 is 14 residues. V was pared by 4 bases and J by 4 bases, with 14 bases between. The CDR3 coding sequence is TGCAGCGTTGTCCCGACAGGACGGGGAAACACCATATATTTT. Amino acid sequence: CSVVPTGRGNTIYF.

This chain links TRBV11-2 with TRBJ2-7; D unclear. The CDR3 runs 14 residues. V was trimmed by 3 bases and J by 3 bases, leaving 12 bases between them. CDR1 SGHAT and CDR2 FQNNGV come from the germline V gene. The DNA for the CDR3 is TGTGCCAGCAGCTTTGACCCGAAGGTCTACGAGCAGTACTTC. Protein sequence: CASSFDPKVYEQYF.

This clone is categorized as medium-sized. This rearrangement joins TRBV28 to TRBJ2-3; TRBD2 matches 11 bases. Germline CDR1 MDHEN, CDR2 SYDVKM. V gave up 9 bases and J gave up 1 base; unmatched junction bases: 3. The CDR3 totals 14 residues. DNA for the CDR3: TGTGCCAGTAAACTAGCGGGGGGCACAGATACGCAGTATTTT. Protein product: CASKLAGGTDTQYF.

The rearrangement uses TRBV15 and TRBJ2-5; D is uncertain. The DNA end lines up better with TRBJ2-7; the J call may be wrong. CDR3 length equals 12 residues. Germline-derived CDR1 and CDR2 are LNHNV and YYDKDF (reference sequence). The CDR3 DNA follows: TGTGCCACCAGCTTGGGGTTGGACGAGCAGTACTTC. Its protein product is CATSLGLDEQYF.

This clone occurred a few times. This chain connects TRBV29-1 to TRBJ2-3, with 14 bases aligning to TRBD2. The CDR3 contains 15 residues. Germline V gives CDR1 SQVTM, CDR2 ANQGSEA. The V segment lost 6 bases and the J segment 2 bases; nucleotides outside the gene matches: 4. The CDR3 nucleotides are TGCAGCGTAGTGACTAGCGGGGGGGCCACAGATACGCAGTATTTT. Translated, it gives CSVVTSGGATDTQYF.

The chain recombines TRBV4-1 with TRBJ2-4, with D possibly TRBD1 on 5 matching bases. The germline gives CDR1 MGHRA, CDR2 YSYEKL. This CDR3 is 17 amino acids long. V lost 4 bases, J lost 0 bases, and 16 bases lay in between. CDR3 amino acids: CASSLILDSLAKNIQYF. CDR3 nucleotide sequence: TGCGCCAGCAGCCTAATCCTCGACAGTCTAGCCAAAAACATTCAGTACTTC.

This chain joins TRBV29-1 and TRBJ2-1, with D unresolved. V lost 0 bases, J lost 6 bases, and 21 bases lay in between. This CDR3 is 17 amino acids long. The germline V gene encodes CDR1 SQVTM and CDR2 ANQGSEA. Written as DNA, the CDR3 is TGCAGCGTTGAAGAGGGGAACCCGTCTCGCCCTTTCAATGAGCAGTTCTTC. It codes for CSVEEGNPSRPFNEQFF.